This T cell receptor beta chain stems from a study of T cell responses to AZD1222 COVID-19 vaccine. Study in general: Whether given at about 4 or about 12 weeks, second doses were pooled.

V lost 2 bases and J lost 5, with 14 bases in between. This CDR3 contains 15 residues. CDR1 and CDR2 from the germline V gene are KGHDR and SFDVKD. The table lists this clone with a count of one. No antigen is known for it. General study points: The donor group comprised mostly white British people and more females; the analysis possibly underestimated clonal diversity.

The table came from immunoSEQ multiplex PCR; TCRdb's copy has only in-frame clones and leaves some out. This sample has over 150,000 clones, with 75% to 95% found just once. This sequence was found in an adult in good health. The sample was peripheral blood, taken on day 0 of AZD1222 vaccination. The V call is TRBV24-1, the J call TRBJ2-5; D might be TRBD2 (5 bases). The DNA of the CDR3 is TGTGCCACCAGTGATTCCAGAGGACTTGGGGAGACCCAGTACTTC. It yields the protein CATSDSRGLGETQYF.